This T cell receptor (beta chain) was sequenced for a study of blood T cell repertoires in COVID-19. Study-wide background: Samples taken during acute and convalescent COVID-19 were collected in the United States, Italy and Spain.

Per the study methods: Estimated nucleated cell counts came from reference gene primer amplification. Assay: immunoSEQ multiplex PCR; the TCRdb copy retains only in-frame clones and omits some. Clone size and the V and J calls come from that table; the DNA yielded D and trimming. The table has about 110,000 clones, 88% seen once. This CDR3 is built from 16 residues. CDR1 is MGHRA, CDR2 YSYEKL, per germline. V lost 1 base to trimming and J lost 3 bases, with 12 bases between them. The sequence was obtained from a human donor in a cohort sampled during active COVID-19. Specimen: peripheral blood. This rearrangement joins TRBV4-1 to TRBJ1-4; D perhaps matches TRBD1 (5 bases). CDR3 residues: CASSQGWGGANEKLFF. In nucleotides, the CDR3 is TGCGCCAGCAGCCAAGGATGGGGAGGGGCTAATGAAAAACTGTTTTTT.